This T cell receptor (beta chain) emerged from a study of HIV-infected patients and healthy controls. This clonotype was counted between two and nine times. CDR3 length: 14 residues. Per the germline V gene, CDR1 is LNHNV and CDR2 is YYDKDF (reference sequence). V shed 1 base and J shed 3 bases, with 7 bases lying between them. Using its own MiXCR run on the 5' RACE reads, TCRdb lists one record per CDR3 protein. This repertoire shows around 64,000 distinct CDR3 sequences, about 16% found once; its top ten account for less than 6%. V and J are TRBV15 and TRBJ1-5; D gene ambiguous. Sequencing input: CD4+ T cells from blood. This TCR was recovered from a human donor in good health. This CDR3 reads CATSRGEVNQPQHF. The CDR3 DNA is TGTGCCACCAGCAGAGGCGAGGTCAATCAGCCCCAGCATTTT.